This T cell receptor (beta chain) came from a study of breast tumors, draining lymph nodes, adjacent tissues. Regarding the study as a whole: Tumor repertoires ranked between lymph nodes and nontumor tissue in diversity, with V and J gene preferences.

Breast cancer patients provided tissue from their axillary draining lymph nodes. Trimming removed 4 bases at V and 8 bases at J, with 15 bases between. Per the germline V gene, CDR1 is LGHNA and CDR2 is YSLEER. This CDR3 has 15 amino acids. TCRdb processed the multiplex PCR reads anew with MiXCR; each CDR3 protein has one entry. This table has about 170,000 distinct CDR3 sequences, 30% to 40% appearing once. With respect to this clonotype: Its antigen remains unidentified.

Sequenced sample: axillary lymph node tissue. V and J are TRBV4-3 and TRBJ1-6; maybe TRBD1 (5 bases). This TCR derives from a female donor with breast cancer. Some clones in this sample may be carry-over from other donors' samples. CDR3 residues: CASSPDQGNHSPLHF. DNA for the CDR3: TGCGCCAGCAGCCCCGACCAGGGAAATCATTCACCCCTCCACTTT.